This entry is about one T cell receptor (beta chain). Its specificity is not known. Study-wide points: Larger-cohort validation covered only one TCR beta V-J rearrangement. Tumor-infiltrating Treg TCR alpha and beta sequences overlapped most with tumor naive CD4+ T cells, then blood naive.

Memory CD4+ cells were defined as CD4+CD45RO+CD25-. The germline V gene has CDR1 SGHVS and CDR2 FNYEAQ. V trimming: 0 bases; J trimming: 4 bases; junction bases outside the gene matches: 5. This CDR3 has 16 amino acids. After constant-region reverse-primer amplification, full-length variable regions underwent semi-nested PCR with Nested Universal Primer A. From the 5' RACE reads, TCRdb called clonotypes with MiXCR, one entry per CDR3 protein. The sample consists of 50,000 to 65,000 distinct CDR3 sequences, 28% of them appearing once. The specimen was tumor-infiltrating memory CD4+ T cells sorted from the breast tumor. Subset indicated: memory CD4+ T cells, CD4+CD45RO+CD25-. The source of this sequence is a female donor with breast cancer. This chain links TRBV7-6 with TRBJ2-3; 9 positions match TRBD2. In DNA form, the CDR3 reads TGTGCCAGCAGCTTAGCGGCTAGCGGGACAGCAGATACGCAGTATTTT. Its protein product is CASSLAASGTADTQYF.